This T cell receptor beta chain came from a study of T cells in Graves' hyperthyroidism and ophthalmopathy. Individuals with ophthalmopathy presented a Clinical Activity Score of at least 3, a NOSPECS grade of at least 4 and a duration under 3 months. Orbital computed tomography, thyroid ultrasound, serum thyroxine and TRAb, and clinical symptoms together informed the diagnoses. The source of the PBMCs was 10 ml of fresh peripheral blood. Many counts were recorded for this clonotype. Amplification of TCR beta CDR3 regions used RNA as the template. During a first-round RT-PCR of the TCR CDR3, the HTBI primer set was used. TCRdb re-analysed the multiplex PCR reads in MiXCR, keeping a single row per CDR3 protein. The sample has hundreds of thousands of distinct CDR3 sequences, 15% to 20% seen once. Looked up from germline, CDR1 is LGHDT and CDR2 is YNNKEL (reference sequence). Trimming stripped 4 bases from V and 6 bases from J, with 10 bases between. The CDR3 is 13 amino acids.

This TCR came from a woman aged 40 to 50 with Graves' ophthalmopathy. Sequencing was performed on blood. The chain links TRBV3-1 to TRBJ1-5; D perhaps matches TRBD1 (6 bases). The CDR3 DNA is TGTGCCAGCAGCCTACAGGGTAGTCAGCCCCAGCATTTT. This codes for CASSLQGSQPQHF.